This T cell receptor (beta chain) comes out of a study of shared clonotypes between healthy human individuals. On the study more broadly: A donor's plate count was three for CD4 naive and three for CD4 memory; CD8 naive had two and CD8 memory one. Study conclusions and caveats: Non-shared clonotypes had lower generation probabilities than those shared by all four donors. The sharing of 4.5% to 5% of naive CD4 clonotypes was seen across a few donors.

The CDR3 covers 15 residues. The V end was cut by 1 base, the J end by 1 base, with 8 bases between. The germline CDR1 and CDR2 sequences are LNHDA and SQIVND (reference sequence). The CD4+ fraction was divided into a CD45RA+ naive subset and a CD45RA-negative memory subset. On this clone: Antigen: not known.

Assay used: immunoSEQ multiplex PCR; TCRdb lists only in-frame clones, some missing. The sample includes roughly 2.4 million clones, nearly 97% of them seen just once. The genes are TRBV19 and TRBJ2-1; perhaps TRBD2 as D (6 bases). The sequencing sample was made of naive CD4+ T cells sorted from blood. The subset denotes: CD45RA+ positively selected. The clonotype originates from a man younger than 35 in good health. CDR3 amino acids: CASSIGGESYNEQFF. For the CDR3, the DNA is TGTGCCAGTAGTATAGGGGGGGAATCCTACAATGAGCAGTTCTTC.